This TCR beta chain comes out of a study of Ad26.COV2.S vaccination and SARS-CoV-2 variants. Sequenced by immunoSEQ multiplex PCR; TCRdb stores in-frame clones only, minus some. Of 350,000 to 450,000 clones detected, around 87% appear once; the ten largest clones hold roughly 3.1%. Treatment of the sample: roughly 18 received Ad26.COV2.S at low or high dose, single or two shots; roughly five received placebo; per-sample allocation not given. Day 63 after the first injection of vaccine or placebo was the sampling time. Spike of the Wuhan-strain SARS-CoV-2 was expressed by an Ad26 vector, which formed the vaccine. The sample here was peripheral blood, taken in a trial of Ad26.COV2.S vaccine versus placebo. The sequence was obtained from a person between 18 and 65 years old who received the Ad26.COV2.S COVID-19 vaccine or a placebo.

The CDR3 sequence: CAWSRSSTEAFF. DNA of the CDR3: TGTGCCTGGTCTAGGTCGAGCACTGAAGCTTTCTTT. The J gene is TRBJ1-1, the V gene TRBV30; D unclear. This CDR3 is built from 12 residues. Germline V lookup: CDR1 GTSNPN, CDR2 SVGIG (reference sequence). V lost 5 bases and J lost 4, with 11 bases in between.